These T cell receptor beta chains were read from a single sample in a study of blood T cell repertoires in COVID-19. Sequencing was performed with immunoSEQ multiplex PCR; in TCRdb, only in-frame clones are kept and a portion is missing. The sample carries about 54,000 clones, more than 80% recorded once. Source material: peripheral blood. These receptors were obtained from a woman aged 60 to 75 with acute or convalescent COVID-19. Both conserved end residues are part of each CDR3. D genes are given only for firm matches. Only part of the rows carry a size: once, few, many, or a class if the clone is expanded.

j_call v_call clone_size d_call cdr3_aa cdr3_nt
TRBJ2-2 TRBV3-1/TRBV3-2 few NA CASSHKGGRTGELFF TGTGCCAGCAGCCACAAGGGGGGGAGGACCGGGGAGCTGTTTTTT
TRBJ2-7 TRBV30 few NA CAWKESGLSYEQYF TGTGCCTGGAAGGAGTCGGGACTCTCCTACGAGCAGTACTTC
TRBJ1-5 TRBV28 once NA CASGSRPNQPQHF TGTGCCAGCGGATCTAGGCCGAATCAGCCCCAGCATTTT
TRBJ1-1 TRBV11-2 NA NA CASSLWGGNTEAFF TGTGCCAGCAGCTTATGGGGGGGGAACACTGAAGCTTTCTTT
TRBJ1-4 TRBV5-1 NA TRBD1 CASSSGTGESEKLFF TGCGCCAGCAGCTCCGGGACAGGGGAGAGTGAAAAACTGTTTTTT
TRBJ1-5 TRBV4-1 few NA CASSLSGGGDSNQPQHF TGCGCCAGCAGCCTTTCGGGAGGGGGAGATAGCAATCAGCCCCAGCATTTT
TRBJ2-3 TRBV18 NA NA CASSSSRGSSTDTQYF TGTGCCAGCTCATCTTCAAGGGGGTCGAGCACAGATACGCAGTATTTT
TRBJ1-3 TRBV6-5 NA NA CASSYASRSGNTIYF TGTGCCAGCAGTTACGCCAGTCGCTCTGGAAACACCATATATTTT
TRBJ2-1 TRBV7-9 NA TRBD2 CASSQGLAGGGDEQFF TGTGCCAGCAGCCAGGGACTAGCGGGAGGAGGGGATGAGCAGTTCTTC
TRBJ1-3 TRBV3-1/TRBV3-2 NA NA CASSQRGGSGNTIYF TGTGCCAGCAGCCAAAGAGGGGGCTCTGGAAACACCATATATTTT